These 3 T cell receptor beta chains share one sample of origin, sequenced in a study of blood T cell repertoires in COVID-19. Clones were read by immunoSEQ multiplex PCR, and TCRdb kept only the in-frame ones, dropping some. The data hold over 300,000 clones, with approximately 90% observed a single time. Sequencing was carried out using PBMCs or T cells enriched from blood (not recorded which). The receptor source for this set is a woman aged 25 to 39 who had recovered from COVID-19.

The chain uses TRBV2 and TRBJ1-1, with D perhaps TRBD1 (5 bases). Trimming left V 4 bases short and J 0 bases short, with 15 bases between. CDR3 length: 16 amino acids. CDR1 SNHLY and CDR2 FYNNEI come from the germline V gene. The CDR3 region has the DNA TGTGCCAGCAGTGGGGGTTGGGGGGGAGTGAACACTGAAGCTTTCTTT. This gives the protein CASSGGWGGVNTEAFF.

The gene calls are TRBV30 and TRBJ2-2; D is unresolved. The V end was cut by 3 bases, the J end by 5 bases, with 4 bases between. Germline CDR1 reads GTSNPN; CDR2 reads SVGIG (reference sequence). This CDR3 region has 11 residues. The CDR3 loop is CAWRRTGELFF. The CDR3 DNA sequence: TGTGCCTGGAGGCGAACCGGGGAGCTGTTTTTT.

The gene calls are TRBV7-3 and TRBJ2-3, with D perhaps TRBD1 (6 bases). V was shortened by 0 bases and J by 0 bases, with 13 bases between the two germline ends. There are 17 residues in the CDR3. Germline V gene sequence: CDR1 SGHTA, CDR2 FQGTGA. CDR3 DNA: TGTGCCAGCAGCTTAACAGGGACACCCCATAGCACAGATACGCAGTATTTT. Amino acid sequence: CASSLTGTPHSTDTQYF.